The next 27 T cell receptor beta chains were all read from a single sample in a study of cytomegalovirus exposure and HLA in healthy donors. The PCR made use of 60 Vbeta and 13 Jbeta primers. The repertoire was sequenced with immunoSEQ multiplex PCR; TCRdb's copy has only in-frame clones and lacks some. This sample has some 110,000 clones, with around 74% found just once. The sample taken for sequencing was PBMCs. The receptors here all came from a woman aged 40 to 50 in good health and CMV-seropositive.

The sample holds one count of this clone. For the CDR3, the DNA is TGTGCCAGCAGTTTTTTGGGCAGTGGCTCCTACGAGCAGTACTTC. Its translation: CASSFLGSGSYEQYF. The chain has TRBV27 and TRBJ2-5; D is undetermined. The DNA end is more similar to TRBJ2-7, so the J call may be wrong. This CDR3 region has 15 residues. Looked up from germline, CDR1 is MNHEY and CDR2 is SMNVEV (reference sequence).

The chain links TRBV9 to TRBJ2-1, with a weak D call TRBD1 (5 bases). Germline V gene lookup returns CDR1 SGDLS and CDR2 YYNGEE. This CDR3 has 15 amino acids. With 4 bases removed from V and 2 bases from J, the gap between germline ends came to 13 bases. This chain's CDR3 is CASSYRTPAYNEQFF. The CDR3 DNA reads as TGTGCCAGCAGCTACAGGACCCCGGCCTACAATGAGCAGTTCTTC.

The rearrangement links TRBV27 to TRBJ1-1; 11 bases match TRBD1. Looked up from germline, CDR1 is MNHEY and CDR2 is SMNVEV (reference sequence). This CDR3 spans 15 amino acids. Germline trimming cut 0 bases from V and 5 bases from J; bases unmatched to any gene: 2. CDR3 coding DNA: TGTGCCAGCAGTTTATCGGACAGGGGGCGGACTGAAGCTTTCTTT. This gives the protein CASSLSDRGRTEAFF.

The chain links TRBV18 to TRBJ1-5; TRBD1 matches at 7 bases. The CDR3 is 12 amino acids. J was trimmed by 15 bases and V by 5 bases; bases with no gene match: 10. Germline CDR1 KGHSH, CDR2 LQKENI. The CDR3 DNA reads TGTGCCAGCTCAACCGACAGGGACAAATGGCATTTT. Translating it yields CASSTDRDKWHF.

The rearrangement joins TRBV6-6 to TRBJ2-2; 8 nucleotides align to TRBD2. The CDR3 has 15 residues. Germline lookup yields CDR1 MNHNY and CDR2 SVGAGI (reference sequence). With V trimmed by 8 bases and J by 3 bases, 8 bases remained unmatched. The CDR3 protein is CASRKSGGYTGELFF. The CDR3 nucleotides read TGTGCCAGCCGAAAATCGGGAGGGTACACCGGGGAGCTGTTTTTT.

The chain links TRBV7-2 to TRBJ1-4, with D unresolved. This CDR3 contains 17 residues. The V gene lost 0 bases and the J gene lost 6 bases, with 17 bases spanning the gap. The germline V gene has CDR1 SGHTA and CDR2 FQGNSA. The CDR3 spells CASSLARGLGTHEKLFF. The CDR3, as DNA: TGTGCCAGCAGCTTAGCGCGAGGGTTGGGCACTCATGAAAAACTGTTTTTT.

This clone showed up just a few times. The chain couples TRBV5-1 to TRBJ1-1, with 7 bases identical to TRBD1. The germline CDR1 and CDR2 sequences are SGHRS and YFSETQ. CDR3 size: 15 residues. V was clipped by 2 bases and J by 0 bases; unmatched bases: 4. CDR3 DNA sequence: TGCGCCAGCAGCTTAAGACAGGGATTGAACACTGAAGCTTTCTTT. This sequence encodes CASSLRQGLNTEAFF.

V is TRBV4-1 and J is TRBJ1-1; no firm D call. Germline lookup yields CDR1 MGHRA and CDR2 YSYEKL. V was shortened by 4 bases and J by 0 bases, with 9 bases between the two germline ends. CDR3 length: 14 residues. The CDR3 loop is CASSREGMNTEAFF. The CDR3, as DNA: TGCGCCAGCAGCCGGGAGGGAATGAACACTGAAGCTTTCTTT.

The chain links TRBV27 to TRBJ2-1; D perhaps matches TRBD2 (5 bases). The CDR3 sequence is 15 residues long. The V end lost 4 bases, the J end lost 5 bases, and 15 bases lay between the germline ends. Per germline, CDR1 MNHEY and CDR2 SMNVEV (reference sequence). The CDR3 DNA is TGTGCCAGCAGTTATTATCCTAGCCGAAACAATGAGCAGTTCTTC. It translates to CASSYYPSRNNEQFF.

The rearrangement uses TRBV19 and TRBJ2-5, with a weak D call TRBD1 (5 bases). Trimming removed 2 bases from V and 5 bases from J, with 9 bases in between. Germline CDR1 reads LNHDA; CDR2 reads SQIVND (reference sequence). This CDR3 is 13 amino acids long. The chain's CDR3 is CASSITGTETQYF. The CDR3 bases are TGTGCCAGTAGTATAACAGGAACCGAGACCCAGTACTTC.

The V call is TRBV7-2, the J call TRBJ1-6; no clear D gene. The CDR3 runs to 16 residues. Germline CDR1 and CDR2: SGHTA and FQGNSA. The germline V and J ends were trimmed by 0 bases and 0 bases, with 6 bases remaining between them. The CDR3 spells CASSLAPSSYNSPLHF. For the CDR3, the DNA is TGTGCCAGCAGCTTAGCCCCGAGCTCCTATAATTCACCCCTCCACTTT.

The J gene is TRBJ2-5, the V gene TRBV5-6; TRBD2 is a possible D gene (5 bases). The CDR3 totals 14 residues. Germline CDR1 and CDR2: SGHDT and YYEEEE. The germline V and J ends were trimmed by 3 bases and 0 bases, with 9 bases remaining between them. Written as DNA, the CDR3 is TGTGCCAGCAGCTGGGCCGGGGACCAAGAGACCCAGTACTTC. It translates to CASSWAGDQETQYF.

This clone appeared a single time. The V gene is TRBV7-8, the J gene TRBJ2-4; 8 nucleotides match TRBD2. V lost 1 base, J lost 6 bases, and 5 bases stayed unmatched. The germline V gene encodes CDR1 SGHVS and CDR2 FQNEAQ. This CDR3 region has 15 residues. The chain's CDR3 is CASSLVAGGRNIQYF. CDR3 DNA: TGTGCCAGCAGCTTAGTTGCGGGAGGAAGAAACATTCAGTACTTC.

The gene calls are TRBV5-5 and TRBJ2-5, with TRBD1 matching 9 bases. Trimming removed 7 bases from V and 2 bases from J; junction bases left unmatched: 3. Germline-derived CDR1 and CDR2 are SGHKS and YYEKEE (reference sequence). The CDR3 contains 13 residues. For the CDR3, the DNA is TGTGCCAGCGGGGGACAGGGTCAAGAGACCCAGTACTTC. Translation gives CASGGQGQETQYF.

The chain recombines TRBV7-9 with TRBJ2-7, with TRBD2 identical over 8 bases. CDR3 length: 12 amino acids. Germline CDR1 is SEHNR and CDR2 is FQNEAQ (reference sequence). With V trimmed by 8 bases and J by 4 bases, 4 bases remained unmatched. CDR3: CASGGGPYEQYF. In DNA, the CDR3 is TGTGCCAGCGGCGGGGGGCCATACGAGCAGTACTTC. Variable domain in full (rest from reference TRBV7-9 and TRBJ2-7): DTGVSQNPRHKITKRGQNVTFRCDPISEHNRLYWYRQTLGQGPEFLTYFQNEAQLEKSRLLSDRFSAERPKGSFSTLEIQRTEQGDSAMYLCASGGGPYEQYFGPGTRLTVT.

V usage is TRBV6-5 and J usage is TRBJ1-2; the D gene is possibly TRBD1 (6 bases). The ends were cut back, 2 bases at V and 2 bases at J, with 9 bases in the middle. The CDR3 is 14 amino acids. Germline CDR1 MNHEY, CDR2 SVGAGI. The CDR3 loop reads CASSYRGGNYGYTF. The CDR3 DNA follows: TGTGCCAGCAGTTACAGGGGGGGAAACTATGGCTACACCTTC.

The CDR3 nucleotides are TGTGCCAGCAGCTTACTTCACAGGGGAGAGACCCAGTACTTC. It yields the protein CASSLLHRGETQYF. This chain joins TRBV11-2 and TRBJ2-5; 7 positions match TRBD1. The CDR3 consists of 14 residues. The germline V gene has CDR1 SGHAT and CDR2 FQNNGV. J gave up 4 bases and V 2 bases, and 4 bases lay outside the gene matches.

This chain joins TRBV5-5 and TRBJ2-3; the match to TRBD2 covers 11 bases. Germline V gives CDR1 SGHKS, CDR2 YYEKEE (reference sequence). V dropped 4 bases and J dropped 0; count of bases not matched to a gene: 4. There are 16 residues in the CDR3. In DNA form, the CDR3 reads TGTGCCAGCAGCCCCAGACTAGCGGGAAGCACAGATACGCAGTATTTT. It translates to CASSPRLAGSTDTQYF.

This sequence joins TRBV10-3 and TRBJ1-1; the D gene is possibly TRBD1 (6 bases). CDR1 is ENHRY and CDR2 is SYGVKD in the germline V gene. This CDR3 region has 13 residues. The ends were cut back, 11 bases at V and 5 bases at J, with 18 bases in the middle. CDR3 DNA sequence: TGTGCCGCGAAACAGGGTTTAGGAACTGAAGCTTTCTTT. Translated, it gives CAAKQGLGTEAFF.

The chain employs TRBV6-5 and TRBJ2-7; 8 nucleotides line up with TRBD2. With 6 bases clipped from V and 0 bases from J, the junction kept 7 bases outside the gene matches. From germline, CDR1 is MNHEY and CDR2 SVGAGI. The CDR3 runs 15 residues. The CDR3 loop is CASRPSGTSSYEQYF. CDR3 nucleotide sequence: TGTGCCAGCAGACCTTCCGGGACTAGCTCCTACGAGCAGTACTTC.

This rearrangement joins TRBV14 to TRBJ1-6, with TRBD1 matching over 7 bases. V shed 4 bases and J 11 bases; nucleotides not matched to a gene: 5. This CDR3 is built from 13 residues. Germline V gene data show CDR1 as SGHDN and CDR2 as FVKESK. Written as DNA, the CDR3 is TGTGCCAGCAGCCTGACAGGGTCGGCACCCCTCCACTTT. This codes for CASSLTGSAPLHF.

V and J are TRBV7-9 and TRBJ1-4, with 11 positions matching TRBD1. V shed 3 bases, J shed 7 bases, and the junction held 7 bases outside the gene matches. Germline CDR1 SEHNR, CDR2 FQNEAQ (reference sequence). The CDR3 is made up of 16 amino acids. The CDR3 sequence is CASSLLRDRGVEKLFF. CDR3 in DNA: TGTGCCAGCAGCTTGCTCCGGGACAGGGGGGTTGAAAAACTGTTTTTT.

This CDR3 reads CASSVQESNGYTF. CDR3 sequence (DNA): TGTGCCAGCAGTGTACAGGAATCGAATGGCTACACCTTC. The chain has TRBV6-1 and TRBJ1-2; D is perhaps TRBD1 (5 bases). The V gene's germline CDR1 is MNHNS and CDR2 SASEGT. CDR3 length equals 13 residues. Trimming stripped 4 bases from V and 6 bases from J, with 12 bases between.

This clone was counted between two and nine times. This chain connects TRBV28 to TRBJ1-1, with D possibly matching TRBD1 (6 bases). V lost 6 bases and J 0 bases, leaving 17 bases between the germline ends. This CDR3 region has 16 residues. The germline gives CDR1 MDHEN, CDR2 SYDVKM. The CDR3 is CASSVGYRDLNTEAFF. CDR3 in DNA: TGTGCCAGCAGCGTGGGATACAGGGATCTGAACACTGAAGCTTTCTTT.

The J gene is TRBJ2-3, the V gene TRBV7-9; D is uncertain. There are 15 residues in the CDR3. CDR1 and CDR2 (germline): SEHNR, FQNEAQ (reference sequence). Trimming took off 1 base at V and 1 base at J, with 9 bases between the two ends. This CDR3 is CASSLGDTRTDTQYF. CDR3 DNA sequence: TGTGCCAGCAGCTTAGGTGACACCCGCACAGATACGCAGTATTTT.

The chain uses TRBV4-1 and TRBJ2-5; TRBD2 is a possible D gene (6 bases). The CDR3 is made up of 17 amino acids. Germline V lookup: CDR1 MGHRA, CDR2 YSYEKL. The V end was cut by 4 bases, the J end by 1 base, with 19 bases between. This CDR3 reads CASSRLLPGLSQETQYF. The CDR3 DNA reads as TGCGCCAGCAGCCGCCTACTACCAGGACTATCCCAAGAGACCCAGTACTTC.

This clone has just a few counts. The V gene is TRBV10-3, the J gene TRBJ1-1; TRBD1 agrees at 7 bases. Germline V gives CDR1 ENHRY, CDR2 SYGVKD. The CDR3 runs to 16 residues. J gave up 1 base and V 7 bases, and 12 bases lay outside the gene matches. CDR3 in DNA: TGTGCCATCACCCGGAACAGGGGAAACACGAACACTGAAGCTTTCTTT. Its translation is CAITRNRGNTNTEAFF.